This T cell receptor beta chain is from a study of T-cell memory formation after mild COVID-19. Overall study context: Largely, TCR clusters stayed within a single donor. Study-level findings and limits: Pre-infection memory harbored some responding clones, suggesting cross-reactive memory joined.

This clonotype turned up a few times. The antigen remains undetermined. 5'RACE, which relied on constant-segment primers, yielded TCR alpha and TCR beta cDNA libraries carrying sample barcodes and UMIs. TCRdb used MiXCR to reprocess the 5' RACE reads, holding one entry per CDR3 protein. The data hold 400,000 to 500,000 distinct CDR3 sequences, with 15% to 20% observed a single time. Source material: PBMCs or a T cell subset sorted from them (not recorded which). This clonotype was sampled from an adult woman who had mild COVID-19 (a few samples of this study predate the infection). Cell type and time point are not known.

The DNA of the CDR3 is TGCGCCAGCAGCGCGACAGTCTCCTACGAGCAGTACTTC. Translated, it gives CASSATVSYEQYF. This sequence joins TRBV5-1 and TRBJ2-7, with TRBD1 as a possible D gene (5 bases). In germline, CDR1 is SGHRS, CDR2 YFSETQ. The length of the CDR3 is 13 residues. Trimming took off 4 bases at V and 0 bases at J, with 8 bases between the two ends.